Below are 21 T cell receptor beta chains sequenced from a single sample in a study of response to subunit inactivated influenza vaccine (dated by TCRdb to 2016 to 2018). What this sample's time point label stands for: 45 days after influenza vaccine administration. Libraries were built with RT-PCR. Sequencing relied on an Illumina HiSeq 2500. Through fastp at Q25 and MiXCR, TCRdb rebuilt clones from the public reads, retaining in-frame beta chains. One record per CDR3 amino acid sequence lists the most common genes and DNA. This sample gives roughly 570,000 distinct CDR3 sequences in total; over 10% of them show up just once. The top ten clonotypes cover about 12% of the sample. Sequenced material: PBMCs from blood, taken 35 to 45 days after vaccination. All receptors come from a man between 50 and 59 years old who received an inactivated influenza vaccine. Donor details come from another sample of the same person, matched by shared clones.

This clonotype showed up just a few times. The J gene is TRBJ1-1, the V gene TRBV6-5, with D uncertain. Germline CDR1 and CDR2: MNHEY and SVGAGI. The CDR3 spans 11 residues. V dropped 4 bases and J dropped 6 bases, with 6 bases sitting between them. CDR3 DNA sequence: TGTGCCAGCAGTTCTCAGTCTGAAGCTTTCTTT. This encodes CASSSQSEAFF.

This chain links TRBV20-1 with TRBJ2-5; the D gene is possibly TRBD1 (6 bases). This CDR3 has 15 residues. Germline CDR1 DFQATT, CDR2 SNEGSKA (reference sequence). V lost 3 bases and J lost 1, with 15 bases in between. CDR3 bases: TGCAGTGCTAGGAGGACAGCGGAGATCCAAGAGACCCAGTACTTC. Translating gives CSARRTAEIQETQYF.

The rearrangement uses TRBV6-1 and TRBJ2-5; D unclear. The length of the CDR3 is 14 residues. The germline V gene has CDR1 MNHNS and CDR2 SASEGT. V was pared by 5 bases and J by 2 bases, with 12 bases between. The CDR3 region has the DNA TGTGCCAGCAGTCCGATGACAACGCAAGAGACCCAGTACTTC. This sequence encodes CASSPMTTQETQYF.

This clonotype was seen many times. The V gene is TRBV7-8, the J gene TRBJ1-6; D ambiguous. Germline V gives CDR1 SGHVS, CDR2 FQNEAQ. The CDR3 loop spans 12 amino acids. V was shortened by 5 bases and J by 5 bases, with 4 bases between the two germline ends. This CDR3 is CASSPNNSPLHF. As DNA, the CDR3 is TGTGCCAGCAGCCCAAATAATTCACCCCTCCACTTT.

In this sample, this clonotype turned up a few times. The rearrangement links TRBV12-3 or TRBV12-4 to TRBJ2-7; no clear D gene. The CDR3 is 11 residues long. With 3 bases removed from V and 7 bases from J, the gap between germline ends came to 7 bases. The CDR3 sequence: CASSFLQEQYF. In nucleotides, the CDR3 is TGTGCCAGCAGTTTTTTGCAAGAGCAGTACTTC.

The chain has TRBV15 and TRBJ2-3; no clear D. CDR1 LNHNV and CDR2 YYDKDF come from the germline V gene (reference sequence). V gave up 5 bases and J gave up 6 bases, with 9 bases separating them. This CDR3 spans 12 amino acids. The DNA of the CDR3 is TGTGCCACCAGCCCGCGTCAGGATACGCAGTATTTT. It encodes CATSPRQDTQYF.

The table lists this clonotype with a few counts. This rearrangement joins TRBV10-2 to TRBJ2-5; 9 positions match TRBD2. CDR3 length: 16 residues. V shed 2 bases and J 4 bases; nucleotides not matched to a gene: 8. Germline-derived CDR1 and CDR2 are WSHSY and SAAADI. Here the CDR3 reads CASSEGTSPGVETQYF. CDR3 nucleotides: TGCGCCAGCAGTGAGGGGACTAGCCCGGGAGTAGAGACCCAGTACTTC.

V usage is TRBV7-9 and J usage is TRBJ1-5; 8 bases map to TRBD1. The ends lost 5 bases at V and 8 bases at J; junction bases unmatched: 11. Looked up from germline, CDR1 is SEHNR and CDR2 is FQNEAQ (reference sequence). The CDR3 consists of 15 residues. This chain's CDR3 is CASSTSDREIKPQHF. In nucleotides, the CDR3 is TGTGCCAGCAGCACATCGGACAGGGAAATTAAGCCCCAGCATTTT.

This clonotype has more than one count but fewer than ten. The V and J genes are TRBV7-9 and TRBJ2-2; 10 bases fit TRBD1. The CDR3 has 16 residues. Germline lookup yields CDR1 SEHNR and CDR2 FQNEAQ (reference sequence). The J segment lost 7 bases and the V segment lost 5 bases, leaving 10 bases of the junction unmatched. The CDR3 DNA reads as TGTGCCAGCAGCACTGGACAGGGGGGGTACGACGGGGAGCTGTTTTTT. Residues: CASSTGQGGYDGELFF.

The chain has TRBV10-2 and TRBJ1-4; D is ambiguous. CDR3 length: 12 residues. Germline-derived CDR1 and CDR2 are WSHSY and SAAADI. Trimming pared 3 bases from V and 10 bases from J, leaving 9 bases between. The CDR3 sequence is CASSENLGKLFF. The CDR3 DNA is TGCGCCAGCAGTGAAAACTTGGGAAAACTGTTTTTT.

This clonotype was counted at least ten times. CDR3 in DNA: TGCAGCGTTGGAGGAGGGGGCGCGTTTGGCTACACCTTC. Translating gives CSVGGGGAFGYTF. The chain joins TRBV29-1 to TRBJ1-2; 7 bases align to TRBD1. Germline V lookup: CDR1 SQVTM, CDR2 ANQGSEA. The length of the CDR3 is 13 residues. With V trimmed by 4 bases and J by 7 bases, 9 bases remained unmatched.

This clonotype was counted between two and nine times. The chain joins TRBV6-1 to TRBJ2-2; weak D call: TRBD2 (6 bases). The CDR3 extends over 16 amino acids. The germline V and J ends were trimmed by 6 bases and 0 bases, with 14 bases remaining between them. CDR1 is MNHNS and CDR2 is SASEGT in the germline V gene. The CDR3 loop is CASSPGAGANTGELFF. The CDR3 DNA follows: TGTGCCAGCAGCCCGGGAGCGGGCGCGAACACCGGGGAGCTGTTTTTT.

This clonotype was detected a few times. The V gene is TRBV20-1, the J gene TRBJ2-4, with unresolved D. The CDR3 is 14 amino acids. CDR1 and CDR2 (germline): DFQATT, SNEGSKA (reference sequence). Trimming took 4 bases from V and 2 from J, leaving 12 bases between them. DNA of the CDR3: TGCAGTGCTAAATTGGGCGGACCCAAAAACATTCAGTACTTC. Translated: CSAKLGGPKNIQYF.

The chain has TRBV11-2 and TRBJ2-3, with TRBD2 identical over 9 bases. The junction had 9 bases not matched to a gene; V was cut back by 5 bases and J by 3 bases. Germline-derived CDR1 and CDR2 are SGHAT and FQNNGV. CDR3 length equals 16 residues. The CDR3 here is CASSEGAGGPTDTQYF. CDR3 nucleotide sequence: TGTGCCAGCAGCGAGGGGGCGGGGGGGCCTACAGATACGCAGTATTTT.

This clonotype was found many times. This chain links TRBV20-1 with TRBJ2-5; 7 nucleotides match TRBD2. The germline V gene has CDR1 DFQATT and CDR2 SNEGSKA (reference sequence). This CDR3 is 11 amino acids long. Germline trimming cut 3 bases from V and 10 bases from J; bases unmatched to any gene: 5. The CDR3 DNA reads as TGCAGTGCTAGGCTGACTAGCAGCCAGTACTTC. It specifies CSARLTSSQYF.

This clonotype was observed a handful of times. CDR3 nucleotides: TGTGCCAGCAGCTCGGGGGGGACAGGGCCCTACGAGCAGTACTTC. Its translation: CASSSGGTGPYEQYF. The gene calls are TRBV7-8 and TRBJ2-7, with D possibly TRBD1 on 9 matching bases. Deletions cut 4 bases from V and 2 bases from J, with 15 bases between. CDR3 size: 15 residues. Germline CDR1 is SGHVS and CDR2 is FQNEAQ.

The V gene is TRBV10-3, the J gene TRBJ2-7; 8 bases map to TRBD1. The germline gives CDR1 ENHRY, CDR2 SYGVKD. The CDR3 is made up of 14 amino acids. With 4 bases clipped from V and 5 bases from J, the junction kept 7 bases outside the gene matches. CDR3 in DNA: TGTGCCATCAGTGCCGGACAGGGTTGGCACGAGCAGTACTTC. It yields the protein CAISAGQGWHEQYF.

This clonotype was recorded a few times. The V call is TRBV5-1, the J call TRBJ2-1; 7 bases map to TRBD1. The CDR3 length is 14 residues. Germline V gene lookup returns CDR1 SGHRS and CDR2 YFSETQ. Trimming at V came to 5 bases and at J to 5 bases, leaving 7 bases not matched to a gene. This CDR3 reads CASRSQGDHNEQFF. The CDR3 nucleotides read TGCGCCAGCAGGAGCCAGGGGGACCACAATGAGCAGTTCTTC.

This clonotype was seen more than once but under ten times. The chain has TRBV10-3 and TRBJ1-2; TRBD1 is a possible D gene (5 bases). Germline loops: CDR1 ENHRY, CDR2 SYGVKD. Trimming stripped 3 bases from V and 3 bases from J, with 5 bases between. The CDR3 sequence is 12 residues long. The CDR3 here is CAISEQDYGYTF. Written as DNA, the CDR3 is TGTGCCATCAGTGAACAGGACTATGGCTACACCTTC.

The sample holds a few counts of this clonotype. V is TRBV12-3 or TRBV12-4 and J is TRBJ1-5; 9 bases are a match to TRBD1. The CDR3 has 15 amino acids. Losses at the gene ends were 6 bases for V and 1 base for J; bases not matched to a gene: 4. For the CDR3, the DNA is TGTGCCAGCAGCCCACAGGGGGCGAGCAATCAGCCCCAGCATTTT. It codes for CASSPQGASNQPQHF.

This clonotype was seen a few times. V is TRBV5-1 and J is TRBJ2-2; D is uncertain. The CDR3 spans 14 residues. The germline V gene has CDR1 SGHRS and CDR2 YFSETQ. V was shortened by 0 bases and J by 13 bases, with 16 bases between the two germline ends. CDR3 amino acids: CASSLGRTDAVLFF. CDR3 bases: TGCGCCAGCAGCTTGGGTAGGACGGACGCAGTGCTGTTTTTT.